This T cell receptor beta chain was found in a study of blood T cell repertoires in COVID-19. On the study more broadly: COVID-19 samples collected from the United States, Italy and Spain covered acute and convalescent phases. From T cells, B-cell-depleted T cells, or PBMCs came the material, which was cDNA or gDNA.

On this clone itself: The sample carries other DNA sequences with the same CDR3.

The authors' processing: Amplified reference gene primers provided the basis for estimating nucleated cell counts. TCRdb's table, derived via immunoSEQ multiplex PCR, lists solely in-frame clones and lacks some. The V and J calls and the clone size are those of that table, but D and trimming were determined from the DNA. This sample has about 68,000 clones, with roughly 86% found just once. The V gene's germline CDR1 is MDHEN and CDR2 SYDVKM. The CDR3 totals 14 residues. Trimming pared 4 bases from V and 2 bases from J, leaving 12 bases between. The sequence was obtained from a man aged 50 or older with acute or convalescent COVID-19. Sequenced input: peripheral blood. This rearrangement joins TRBV28 to TRBJ2-7; no clear D gene. CDR3 coding DNA: TGTGCCAGCAGTTCGGTCGTCCTCCCCTACGAGCAGTACTTC. Translating gives CASSSVVLPYEQYF.